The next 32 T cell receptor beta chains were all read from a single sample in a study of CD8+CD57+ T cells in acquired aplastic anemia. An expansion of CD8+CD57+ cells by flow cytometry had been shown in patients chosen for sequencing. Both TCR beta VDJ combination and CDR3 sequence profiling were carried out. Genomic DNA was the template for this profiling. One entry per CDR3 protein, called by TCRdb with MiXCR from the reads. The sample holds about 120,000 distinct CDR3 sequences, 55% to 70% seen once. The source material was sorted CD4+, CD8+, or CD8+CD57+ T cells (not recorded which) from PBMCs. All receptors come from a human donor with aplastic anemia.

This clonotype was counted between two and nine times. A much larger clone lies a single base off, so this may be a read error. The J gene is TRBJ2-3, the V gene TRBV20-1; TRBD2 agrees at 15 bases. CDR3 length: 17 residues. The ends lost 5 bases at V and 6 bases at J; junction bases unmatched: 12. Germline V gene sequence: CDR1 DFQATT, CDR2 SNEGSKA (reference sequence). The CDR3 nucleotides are TGCAGTGCTCCTGGACTAGCGGGGGGGCAACCCTTGGATACGCAGTATTTT. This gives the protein CSAPGLAGGQPLDTQYF.

The DNA for the CDR3 is TGCAGCGTTAGTGCAGGGGGGACTGAAGCTTTCTTT. Residues: CSVSAGGTEAFF. The rearrangement uses TRBV29-1 and TRBJ1-1; 7 positions agree with TRBD1. This CDR3 comprises 12 residues. Trimming took 5 bases from V and 5 from J; bases not matched to a gene: 5. Germline CDR1 reads SQVTM; CDR2 reads ANQGSEA.

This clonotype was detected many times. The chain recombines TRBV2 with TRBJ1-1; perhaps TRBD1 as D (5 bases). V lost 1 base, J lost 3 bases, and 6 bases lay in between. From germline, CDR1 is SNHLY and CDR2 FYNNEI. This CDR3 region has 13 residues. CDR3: CASSEDRHTEAFF. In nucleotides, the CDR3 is TGTGCCAGCAGTGAAGACAGGCACACTGAAGCTTTCTTT.

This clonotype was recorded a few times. The CDR3 protein is CASGMRTDTQYF. CDR3 nucleotides: TGTGCCAGCGGGATGAGGACAGATACGCAGTATTTT. This rearrangement joins TRBV28 to TRBJ2-3, with unresolved D. This CDR3 region has 12 residues. V shed 8 bases and J shed 3 bases, with 9 bases lying between them. The germline V gene encodes CDR1 MDHEN and CDR2 SYDVKM.

In DNA, the CDR3 is TGTGCCAGTAGTATTTCGTTAGCGGGAGGCTACGAGCAGTACTTC. Translation: CASSISLAGGYEQYF. The chain employs TRBV19 and TRBJ2-7, with 10 positions matching TRBD2. Germline values: CDR1 LNHDA, CDR2 SQIVND (reference sequence). The V and J ends lost 3 bases and 3 bases, in that order; junction bases with no gene match: 5. The CDR3 is 15 amino acids.

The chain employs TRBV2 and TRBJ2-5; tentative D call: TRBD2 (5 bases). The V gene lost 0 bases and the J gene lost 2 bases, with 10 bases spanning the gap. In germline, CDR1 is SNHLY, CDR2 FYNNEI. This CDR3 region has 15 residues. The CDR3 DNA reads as TGTGCCAGCAGTGAAGCCGAGGGCAGACAAGAGACCCAGTACTTC. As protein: CASSEAEGRQETQYF.

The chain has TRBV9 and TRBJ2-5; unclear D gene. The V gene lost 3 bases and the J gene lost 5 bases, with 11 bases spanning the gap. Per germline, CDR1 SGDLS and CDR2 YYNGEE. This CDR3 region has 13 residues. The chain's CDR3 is CASSEEFRETQYF. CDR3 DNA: TGTGCCAGCAGCGAAGAGTTTCGCGAGACCCAGTACTTC.

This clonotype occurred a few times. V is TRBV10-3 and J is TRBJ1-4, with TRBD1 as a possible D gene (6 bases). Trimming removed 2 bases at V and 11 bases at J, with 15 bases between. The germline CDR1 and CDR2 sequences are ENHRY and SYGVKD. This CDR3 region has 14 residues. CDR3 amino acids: CAISEPRGAGKLFF. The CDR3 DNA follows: TGTGCCATCAGTGAGCCGCGGGGGGCAGGGAAACTGTTTTTT.

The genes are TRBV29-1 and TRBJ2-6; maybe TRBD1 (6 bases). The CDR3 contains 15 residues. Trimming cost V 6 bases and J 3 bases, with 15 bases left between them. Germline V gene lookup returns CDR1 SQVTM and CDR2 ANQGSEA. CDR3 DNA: TGCAGCGTCGCGGACAGCCCCGATGGGGCCAACGTCCTGACTTTC. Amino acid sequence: CSVADSPDGANVLTF.

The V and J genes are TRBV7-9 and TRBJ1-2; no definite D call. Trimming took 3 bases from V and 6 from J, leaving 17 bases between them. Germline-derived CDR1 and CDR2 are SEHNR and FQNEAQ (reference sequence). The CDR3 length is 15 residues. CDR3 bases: TGTGCCAGCAGCTTGGTTGTCAATCAAGTGAATGGCTACACCTTC. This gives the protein CASSLVVNQVNGYTF.

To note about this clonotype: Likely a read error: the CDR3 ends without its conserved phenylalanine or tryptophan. The DNA of the CDR3 is TGTGCCATCGAGACAGAGGAATTAGCTAACTATGGCTACACCTCC. Translating it yields CAIETEELANYGYTS. The rearrangement joins TRBV28 to TRBJ1-2; a possible D gene is TRBD1 (5 bases). The CDR3 covers 15 residues. The germline V gene encodes CDR1 MDHEN and CDR2 SYDVKM. The V gene lost 10 bases and the J gene lost 0 bases, with 18 bases spanning the gap.

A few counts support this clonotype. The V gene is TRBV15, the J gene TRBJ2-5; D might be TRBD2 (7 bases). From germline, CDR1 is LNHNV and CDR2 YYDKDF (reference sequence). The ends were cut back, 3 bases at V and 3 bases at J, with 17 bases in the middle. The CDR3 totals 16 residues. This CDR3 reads CATSRGQRGGKETQYF. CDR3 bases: TGTGCCACCAGCAGGGGCCAAAGGGGGGGTAAAGAGACCCAGTACTTC. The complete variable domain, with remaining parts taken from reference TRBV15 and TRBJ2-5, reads DAMVIQNPRYQVTQFGKPVTLSCSQTLNHNVMYWYQQKSSQAPKLLFHYYDKDFNNEADTPDNFQSRRPNTSFCFLDIRSPGLGDTAMYLCATSRGQRGGKETQYFGPGTRLLVL.

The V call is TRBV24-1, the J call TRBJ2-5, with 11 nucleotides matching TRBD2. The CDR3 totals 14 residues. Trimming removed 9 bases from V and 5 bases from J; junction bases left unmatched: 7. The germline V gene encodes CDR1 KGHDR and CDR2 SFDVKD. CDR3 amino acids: CATALAGAAETQYF. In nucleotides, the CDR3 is TGTGCCACCGCACTAGCGGGAGCTGCGGAGACCCAGTACTTC.

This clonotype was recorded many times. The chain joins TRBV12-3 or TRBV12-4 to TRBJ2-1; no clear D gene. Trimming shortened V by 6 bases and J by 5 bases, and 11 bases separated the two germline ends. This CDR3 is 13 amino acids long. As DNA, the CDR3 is TGTGCCAGCAGGATTTCCAGAGACAATGAGCAGTTCTTC. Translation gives CASRISRDNEQFF.

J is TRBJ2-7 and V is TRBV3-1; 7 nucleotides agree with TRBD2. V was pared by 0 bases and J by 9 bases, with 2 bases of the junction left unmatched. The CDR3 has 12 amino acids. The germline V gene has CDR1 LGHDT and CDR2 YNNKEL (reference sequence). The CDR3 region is CASSQDQRGQYF. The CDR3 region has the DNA TGTGCCAGCAGCCAAGATCAGCGGGGGCAGTACTTC.

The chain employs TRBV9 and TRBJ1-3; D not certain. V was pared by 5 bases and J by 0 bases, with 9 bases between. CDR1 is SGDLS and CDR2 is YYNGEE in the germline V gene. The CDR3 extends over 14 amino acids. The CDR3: CASRADFSGNTIYF. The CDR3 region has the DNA TGTGCCAGCAGAGCAGACTTCTCTGGAAACACCATATATTTT. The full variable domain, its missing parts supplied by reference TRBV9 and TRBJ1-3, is DSGVTQTPKHLITATGQRVTLRCSPRSGDLSVYWYQQSLDQGLQFLIQYYNGEERAKGNILERFSAQQFPDLHSELNLSSLELGDSALYFCASRADFSGNTIYFGEGSWLTVV.

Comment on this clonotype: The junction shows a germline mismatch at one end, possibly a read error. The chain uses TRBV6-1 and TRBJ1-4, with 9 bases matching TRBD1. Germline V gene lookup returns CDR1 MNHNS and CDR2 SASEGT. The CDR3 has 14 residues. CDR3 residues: CASSRRQGDERLFF. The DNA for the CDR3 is TGTGCCAGCAGCCGCCGACAGGGGGATGAAAGACTGTTTTTT.

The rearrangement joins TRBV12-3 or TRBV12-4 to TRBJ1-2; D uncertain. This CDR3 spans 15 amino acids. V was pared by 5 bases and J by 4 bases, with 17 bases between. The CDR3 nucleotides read TGTGCCAGCAGTGAAGCGCTTTACAGCTCCTATGGCTACACCTTC. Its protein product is CASSEALYSSYGYTF.

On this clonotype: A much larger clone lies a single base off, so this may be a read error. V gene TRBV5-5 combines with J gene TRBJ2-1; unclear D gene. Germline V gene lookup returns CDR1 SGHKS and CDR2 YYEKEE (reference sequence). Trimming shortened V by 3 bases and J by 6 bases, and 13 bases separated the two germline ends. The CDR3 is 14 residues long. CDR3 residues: CASSSLRQSNEQFF. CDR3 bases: TGTGCCAGCAGCTCCCTGAGGCAGTCCAATGAGCAGTTCTTC.

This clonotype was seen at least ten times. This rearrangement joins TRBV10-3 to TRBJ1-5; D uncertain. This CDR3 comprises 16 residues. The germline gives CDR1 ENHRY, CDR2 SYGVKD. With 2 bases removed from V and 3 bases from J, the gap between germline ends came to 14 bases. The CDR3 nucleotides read TGTGCCATCAGTGAGACGGACGGCCAAGTCAATCAGCCCCAGCATTTT. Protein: CAISETDGQVNQPQHF.

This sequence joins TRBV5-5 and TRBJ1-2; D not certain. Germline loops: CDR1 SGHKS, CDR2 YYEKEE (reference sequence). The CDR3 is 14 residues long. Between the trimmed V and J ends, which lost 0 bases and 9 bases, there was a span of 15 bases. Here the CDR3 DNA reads TGTGCCAGCAGCTTGGACCCGGGGAACGTCCGCTACACCTTC. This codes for CASSLDPGNVRYTF.

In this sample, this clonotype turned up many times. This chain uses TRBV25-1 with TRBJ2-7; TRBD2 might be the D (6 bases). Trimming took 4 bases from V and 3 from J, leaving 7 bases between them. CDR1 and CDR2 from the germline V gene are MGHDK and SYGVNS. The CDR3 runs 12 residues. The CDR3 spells CASSVRGYEQYF. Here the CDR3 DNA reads TGTGCCAGCAGTGTGCGGGGCTACGAGCAGTACTTC.

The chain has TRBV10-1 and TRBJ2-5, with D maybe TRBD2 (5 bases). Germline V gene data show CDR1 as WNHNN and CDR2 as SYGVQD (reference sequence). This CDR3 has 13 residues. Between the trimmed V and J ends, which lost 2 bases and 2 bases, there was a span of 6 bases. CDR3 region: CASSERGQETQYF. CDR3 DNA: TGCGCCAGCAGTGAGCGGGGACAAGAGACCCAGTACTTC.

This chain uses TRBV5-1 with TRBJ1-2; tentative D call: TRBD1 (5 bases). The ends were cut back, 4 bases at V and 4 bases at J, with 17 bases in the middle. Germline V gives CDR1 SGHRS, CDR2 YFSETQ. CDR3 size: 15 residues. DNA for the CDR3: TGCGCCAGCAGCCCACTTCGGGACGGCTCCTATGGCTACACCTTC. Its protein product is CASSPLRDGSYGYTF.

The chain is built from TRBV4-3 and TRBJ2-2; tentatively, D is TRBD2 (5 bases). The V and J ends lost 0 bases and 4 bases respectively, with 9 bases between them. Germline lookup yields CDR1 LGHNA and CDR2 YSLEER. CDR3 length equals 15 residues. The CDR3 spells CASSQDRRTTGELFF. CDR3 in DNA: TGCGCCAGCAGCCAAGATAGGAGGACCACCGGGGAGCTGTTTTTT.

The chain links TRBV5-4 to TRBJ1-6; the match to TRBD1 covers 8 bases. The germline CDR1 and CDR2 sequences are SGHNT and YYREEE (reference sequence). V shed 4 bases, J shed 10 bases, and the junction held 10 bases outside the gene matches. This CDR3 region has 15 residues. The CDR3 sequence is CASSPGQGGYSPLHF. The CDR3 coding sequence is TGTGCCAGCAGCCCAGGACAGGGCGGTTACTCACCCCTCCACTTT.

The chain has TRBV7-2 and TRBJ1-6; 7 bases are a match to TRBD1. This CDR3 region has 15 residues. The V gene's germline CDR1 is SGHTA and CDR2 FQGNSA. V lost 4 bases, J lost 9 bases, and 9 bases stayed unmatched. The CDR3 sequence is CASSSNRGSGSPLHF. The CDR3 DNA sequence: TGTGCCAGCAGCTCAAACAGGGGTAGTGGTTCACCCCTCCACTTT.

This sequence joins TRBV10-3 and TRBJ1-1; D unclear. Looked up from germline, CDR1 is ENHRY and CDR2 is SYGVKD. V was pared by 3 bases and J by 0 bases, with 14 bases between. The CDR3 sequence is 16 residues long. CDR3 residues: CAISDRRGSLNTEAFF. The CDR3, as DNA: TGTGCCATCAGTGATCGACGGGGATCCCTGAACACTGAAGCTTTCTTT.

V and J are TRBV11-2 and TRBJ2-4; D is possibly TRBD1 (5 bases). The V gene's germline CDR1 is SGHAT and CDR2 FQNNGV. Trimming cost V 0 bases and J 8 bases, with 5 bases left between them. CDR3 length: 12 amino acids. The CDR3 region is CASSLEGDIQYF. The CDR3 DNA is TGTGCCAGCAGCTTAGAAGGGGACATTCAGTACTTC.

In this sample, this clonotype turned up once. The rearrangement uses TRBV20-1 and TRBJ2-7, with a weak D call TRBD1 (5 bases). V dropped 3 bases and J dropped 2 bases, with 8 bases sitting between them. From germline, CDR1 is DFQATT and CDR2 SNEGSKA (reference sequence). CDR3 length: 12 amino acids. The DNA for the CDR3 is TGCAGTGCTAGCGCAGGGACCTACGAGCAGTACTTC. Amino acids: CSASAGTYEQYF.

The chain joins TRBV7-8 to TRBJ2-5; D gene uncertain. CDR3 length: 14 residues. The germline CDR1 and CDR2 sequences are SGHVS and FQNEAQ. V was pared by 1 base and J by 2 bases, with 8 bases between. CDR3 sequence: CASSLVGRQETQYF. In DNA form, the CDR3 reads TGTGCCAGCAGCTTAGTAGGTCGACAAGAGACCCAGTACTTC.

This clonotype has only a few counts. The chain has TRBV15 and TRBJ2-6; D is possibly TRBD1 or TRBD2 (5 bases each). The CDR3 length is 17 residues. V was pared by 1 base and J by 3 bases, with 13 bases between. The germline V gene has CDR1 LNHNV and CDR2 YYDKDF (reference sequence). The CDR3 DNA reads TGTGCCACCAGCAGAGTTGGAGCAGGGAGTGGGGCCAACGTCCTGACTTTC. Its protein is CATSRVGAGSGANVLTF.